This T cell receptor beta chain originates from a study of blood T cells in healthy people across ages. V lost 4 bases and J lost 6; bases outside the gene matches: 11. The CDR3 is made up of 17 amino acids. Germline V lookup: CDR1 SGHAT, CDR2 FQDESV (reference sequence). A remark on this clonotype: Its target is unknown.

The study, taken as a whole, reports: Because sorting was not performed, PBMCs prevented conclusive naive versus antigen-experienced comparison.

Primers used in a second PCR of roughly 7 to 12 cycles were a sample-barcoded 5' primer and a J-beta primer mix. Each of the cDNA molecules was tagged by a template-switch adaptor with 12 random nucleotides. TCRdb processed the 5' RACE reads anew with MiXCR; each CDR3 protein has one entry. The sample has 600,000 to 650,000 distinct CDR3 sequences, roughly three fifths seen once. The chain has TRBV11-1 and TRBJ2-1; 11 bases match TRBD2. This sequence was found in a man aged 60-69 years in good health. The sample was blood. The CDR3 spells CASSSEAGTSGINEQFF. Here the CDR3 DNA reads TGTGCCAGCAGCTCAGAGGCCGGGACTAGCGGAATCAATGAGCAGTTCTTC.